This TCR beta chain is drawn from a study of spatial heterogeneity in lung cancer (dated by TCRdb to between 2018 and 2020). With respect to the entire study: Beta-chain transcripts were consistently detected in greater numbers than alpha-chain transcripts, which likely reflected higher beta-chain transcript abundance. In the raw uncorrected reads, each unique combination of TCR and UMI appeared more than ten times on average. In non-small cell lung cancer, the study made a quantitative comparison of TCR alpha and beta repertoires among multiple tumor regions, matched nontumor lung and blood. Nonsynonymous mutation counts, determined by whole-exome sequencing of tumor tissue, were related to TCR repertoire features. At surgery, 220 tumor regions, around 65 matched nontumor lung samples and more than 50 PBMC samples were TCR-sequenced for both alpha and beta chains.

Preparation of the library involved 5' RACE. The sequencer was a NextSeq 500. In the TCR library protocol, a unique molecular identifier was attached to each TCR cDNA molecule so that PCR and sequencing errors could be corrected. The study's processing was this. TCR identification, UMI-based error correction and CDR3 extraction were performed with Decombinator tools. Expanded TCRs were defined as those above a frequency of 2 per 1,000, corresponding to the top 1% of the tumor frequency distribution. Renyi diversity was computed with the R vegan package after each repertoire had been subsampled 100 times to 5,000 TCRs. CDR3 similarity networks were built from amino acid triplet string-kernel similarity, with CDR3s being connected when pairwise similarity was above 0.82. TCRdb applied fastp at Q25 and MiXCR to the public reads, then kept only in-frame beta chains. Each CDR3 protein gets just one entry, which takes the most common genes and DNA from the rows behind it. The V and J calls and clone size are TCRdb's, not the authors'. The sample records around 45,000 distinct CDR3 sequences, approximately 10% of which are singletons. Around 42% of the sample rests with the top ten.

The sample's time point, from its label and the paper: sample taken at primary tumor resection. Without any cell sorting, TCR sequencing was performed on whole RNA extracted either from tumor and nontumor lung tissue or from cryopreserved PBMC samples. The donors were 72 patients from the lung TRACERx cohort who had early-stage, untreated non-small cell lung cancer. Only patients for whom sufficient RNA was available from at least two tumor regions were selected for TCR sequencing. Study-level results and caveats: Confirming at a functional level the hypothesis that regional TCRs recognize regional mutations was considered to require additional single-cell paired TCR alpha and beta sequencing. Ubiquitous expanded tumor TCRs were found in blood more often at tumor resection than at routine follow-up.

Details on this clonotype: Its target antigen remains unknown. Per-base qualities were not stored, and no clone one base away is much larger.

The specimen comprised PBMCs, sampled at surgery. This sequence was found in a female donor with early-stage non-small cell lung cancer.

The DNA reads as follows: TGCAGTGCTAGTACTGGGGGCGGGGCAGATACGCAGTATTTT. It translates to CSASTGGGADTQYF. This chain joins TRBV20-1 to TRBJ2-3; the D gene is tentatively TRBD1 or TRBD2, each matching 6 bases. V loses 3 bases, J loses 4 bases, and the germline ends lie 14 bases apart. There are 14 amino acids in the CDR3, from cysteine to phenylalanine inclusive. Only the CDR3 DNA is retained, 42 bases long and in frame from the first base. As encoded in the germline V gene (reference sequence), CDR1 is DFQATT while CDR2 is SNEGSKA.